These 23 T cell receptor beta chains came from one sample sequenced in a study of blood T cell repertoires in COVID-19. TCRdb keeps only in-frame clones here, not all; method: immunoSEQ multiplex PCR. The table lists about 290,000 clones, roughly nine tenths of them singletons. Specimen: PBMCs or T cells enriched from blood (not recorded which). These TCRs come from a woman aged 40 to 50 who had recovered from COVID-19.

The V call is TRBV6-5, the J call TRBJ2-7; D might be TRBD1 (5 bases). Per the germline V gene, CDR1 is MNHEY and CDR2 is SVGAGI. The V and J ends lost 6 bases and 3 bases respectively, with 15 bases between them. The CDR3 consists of 14 residues. The CDR3 DNA is TGTGCCAGCAGCCCAACAGGTGTCCTCTACGAGCAGTACTTC. Its protein is CASSPTGVLYEQYF.

The V gene is TRBV5-1, the J gene TRBJ1-2, with 9 bases aligning to TRBD1. The CDR3 is 13 residues long. Germline lookup yields CDR1 SGHRS and CDR2 YFSETQ. The J segment lost 7 bases and the V segment lost 4 bases, leaving 5 bases of the junction unmatched. Written as DNA, the CDR3 is TGCGCCAGCAGCCCCGGACAGGGGCTTGGCTACACCTTC. Its protein is CASSPGQGLGYTF. Combining the CDR3 with reference TRBV5-1 and TRBJ1-2 gives the whole variable domain KAGVTQTPRYLIKTRGQQVTLSCSPISGHRSVSWYQQTPGQGLQFLFEYFSETQRNKGNFPGRFSGRQFSNSRSEMNVSTLELGDSALYLCASSPGQGLGYTFGSGTRLTVV.

The chain is built from TRBV3-1 (or the pseudogene TRBV3-2) and TRBJ2-3; D is ambiguous. Trimming shortened V by 4 bases and J by 2 bases, and 4 bases separated the two germline ends. Per the germline V gene, CDR1 is LGHDT and CDR2 is YNNKEL (reference sequence). CDR3 length: 12 residues. The CDR3 loop is CASSRVTDTQYF. In nucleotides, the CDR3 is TGTGCCAGCAGCCGAGTCACAGATACGCAGTATTTT.

CDR3 nucleotides: TGCGCCAGCAGCCAAAAAGCTCAGGGGGCATCAAATAACTATGGCTACACCTTC. As protein: CASSQKAQGASNNYGYTF. The gene calls are TRBV4-1 and TRBJ1-2; 8 bases line up with TRBD1. The CDR3 consists of 18 residues. The V gene's germline CDR1 is MGHRA and CDR2 YSYEKL. Trimming cost V 2 bases and J 1 base; bases outside gene matches: 12.

The chain combines TRBV7-3 with TRBJ2-1, with 12 bases identical to TRBD2. Losses at the gene ends were 5 bases for V and 5 bases for J; bases not matched to a gene: 4. CDR1 and CDR2 (germline): SGHTA, FQGTGA. This CDR3 contains 15 residues. CDR3 protein: CASSPRTSGNNEQFF. DNA for the CDR3: TGTGCCAGCAGCCCGAGGACTAGCGGGAACAATGAGCAGTTCTTC.

CDR3 sequence reads: CASSPTDLGYGYTF. For the CDR3, the DNA is TGTGCCAGCAGTCCGACAGACCTGGGCTATGGCTACACCTTC. The chain has TRBV6-2 or TRBV6-3 and TRBJ1-2; D perhaps matches TRBD1 (5 bases). Germline loops: CDR1 MNHEY, CDR2 SVGEGT. This CDR3 is 14 amino acids long. Trimming stripped 5 bases from V and 4 bases from J, with 14 bases between.

The V and J genes are TRBV4-1 and TRBJ1-1; D ambiguous. This CDR3 region has 16 residues. The V and J ends lost 1 base and 0 bases respectively, with 12 bases between them. Germline assignment: CDR1 MGHRA and CDR2 YSYEKL. The CDR3 spells CASSQVIRQLNTEAFF. The CDR3, as DNA: TGCGCCAGCAGCCAAGTAATTAGACAACTGAACACTGAAGCTTTCTTT.

The gene calls are TRBV3-1 (or the pseudogene TRBV3-2) and TRBJ1-4; TRBD1 matches at 8 bases. This CDR3 has 16 amino acids. Trimming took 4 bases from V and 4 from J; bases not matched to a gene: 8. The germline CDR1 and CDR2 sequences are LGHDT and YNNKEL (reference sequence). CDR3 sequence (DNA): TGTGCCAGCAGCCCTTCCACAGGGGGGGGTAATGAAAAACTGTTTTTT. Amino acids: CASSPSTGGGNEKLFF.

The genes are TRBV19 and TRBJ1-1, with D tentatively TRBD1 (6 bases). Looked up from germline, CDR1 is LNHDA and CDR2 is SQIVND (reference sequence). Trimming stripped 7 bases from V and 1 base from J, with 13 bases between. This CDR3 region has 14 residues. The CDR3 loop is CASKPGQENTEAFF. The CDR3 bases are TGTGCCAGTAAACCGGGACAAGAGAACACTGAAGCTTTCTTT.

This chain uses TRBV4-2 with TRBJ1-5, with a weak D call TRBD1 (5 bases). The length of the CDR3 is 17 residues. Germline V gene data show CDR1 as LGHNA and CDR2 as YNFKEQ. Trimming removed 0 bases at V and 7 bases at J, with 19 bases between. The CDR3 reads CASSQDSPTPGGQPQHF. CDR3 bases: TGTGCCAGCAGCCAAGATTCCCCCACCCCGGGGGGGCAGCCCCAGCATTTT.

The CDR3 reads CASSPDRLGMIGYTF. The CDR3 region has the DNA TGTGCCAGCTCACCAGACAGGCTTGGAATGATTGGCTACACCTTC. The gene calls are TRBV18 and TRBJ1-2, with a possible D match to TRBD1 (6 bases). The V gene's germline CDR1 is KGHSH and CDR2 LQKENI. The CDR3 length is 15 residues. Between the trimmed V and J ends, which lost 2 bases and 7 bases, there was a span of 17 bases.

This clone was counted once. The chain combines TRBV6-5 with TRBJ1-5, with a possible D match to TRBD1 (6 bases). The length of the CDR3 is 14 residues. Trimming stripped 2 bases from V and 10 bases from J, with 15 bases between. CDR1 MNHEY and CDR2 SVGAGI come from the germline V gene. DNA for the CDR3: TGTGCCAGCAGTTACGCGAGGGGGAAAGATCCCCAGCATTTT. Translation: CASSYARGKDPQHF.

The V and J genes are TRBV3-1 (or the pseudogene TRBV3-2) and TRBJ1-2; D perhaps matches TRBD1 (5 bases). Germline V gene lookup returns CDR1 LGHDT and CDR2 YNNKEL (reference sequence). The germline V and J ends were trimmed by 6 bases and 4 bases, with 15 bases remaining between them. The CDR3 runs to 14 residues. The CDR3 DNA is TGTGCCAGCAGGCAGACAGCTCAAACCTATGGCTACACCTTC. Protein sequence: CASRQTAQTYGYTF.

The chain carries TRBV2 and TRBJ1-5, with D perhaps matching TRBD1 (6 bases). CDR3 size: 14 residues. V lost 10 bases to trimming and J lost 5 bases, with 18 bases between them. Germline CDR1 SNHLY, CDR2 FYNNEI. CDR3 in DNA: TGTGCCACAGGGGTAGAGGCAGGCGATCAGCCCCAGCATTTT. Encoded protein: CATGVEAGDQPQHF. The full variable domain, its missing parts supplied by reference TRBV2 and TRBJ1-5, is EPEVTQTPSHQVTQMGQEVILRCVPISNHLYFYWYRQILGQKVEFLVSFYNNEISEKSEIFDDQFSVERPDGSNFTLKIRSTKLEDSAMYFCATGVEAGDQPQHFGDGTRLSIL.

Comment on this clone: The same CDR3 is also encoded by other DNA sequences in this sample. V gene TRBV27 combines with J gene TRBJ1-1; tentatively, D is TRBD1 (6 bases). CDR3 length: 13 residues. CDR1 MNHEY and CDR2 SMNVEV come from the germline V gene (reference sequence). The V gene lost 6 bases and the J gene lost 5 bases, with 13 bases spanning the gap. The CDR3 loop reads CASSLGGATEAFF. CDR3 bases: TGTGCCAGCAGCCTTGGGGGGGCTACTGAAGCTTTCTTT.

The sample holds one count of this clone. The CDR3 here is CASSPIRTPGGTQYF. As DNA, the CDR3 is TGTGCCAGCAGCCCTATACGTACGCCCGGGGGTACGCAGTATTTT. The chain joins TRBV3-1 (or the pseudogene TRBV3-2) to TRBJ2-3, with a weak D call TRBD2 (6 bases). Germline CDR1 reads LGHDT; CDR2 reads YNNKEL (reference sequence). The V and J ends lost 4 bases and 8 bases respectively, with 19 bases between them. The CDR3 totals 15 residues.

The CDR3 region is CAWSIGQGNYGYTF. The CDR3 DNA reads TGTGCCTGGAGCATTGGACAGGGAAACTATGGCTACACCTTC. The rearrangement links TRBV30 to TRBJ1-2; 8 nucleotides agree with TRBD1. The CDR3 has 14 amino acids. Trimming cost V 3 bases and J 2 bases; bases outside gene matches: 5. CDR1 and CDR2 from the germline V gene are GTSNPN and SVGIG (reference sequence).

The chain recombines TRBV5-5 with TRBJ2-6; tentatively, D is TRBD1 (6 bases). CDR1 is SGHKS and CDR2 is YYEKEE in the germline V gene (reference sequence). The germline V and J ends were trimmed by 6 bases and 0 bases, with 16 bases remaining between them. The CDR3 spans 17 residues. The CDR3 loop is CASNPQGPSSGANVLTF. The CDR3 nucleotides read TGTGCCAGCAACCCACAGGGCCCAAGCTCTGGGGCCAACGTCCTGACTTTC. The variable domain in full, with the rest retrieved from reference TRBV5-5 and TRBJ2-6, is DAGVTQSPTHLIKTRGQQVTLRCSPISGHKSVSWYQQVLGQGPQFIFQYYEKEERGRGNFPDRFSARQFPNYSSELNVNALLLGDSALYLCASNPQGPSSGANVLTFGAGSRLTVL.

The chain has TRBV7-9 and TRBJ1-2, with D maybe TRBD1 (5 bases). The germline V and J ends were trimmed by 3 bases and 1 base, with 15 bases remaining between them. The CDR3 runs to 16 residues. CDR1 is SEHNR and CDR2 is FQNEAQ in the germline V gene (reference sequence). The CDR3 is CASSFGTTANNYGYTF. The CDR3 bases are TGTGCCAGCAGCTTCGGAACGACAGCTAATAACTATGGCTACACCTTC.

V gene TRBV18 combines with J gene TRBJ1-1; D is unresolved. The CDR3 sequence is 13 residues long. The V end was cut by 2 bases, the J end by 2 bases, with 6 bases between. From germline, CDR1 is KGHSH and CDR2 LQKENI. CDR3 bases: TGTGCCAGCTCACCATTAGAAAACACTGAAGCTTTCTTT. As protein: CASSPLENTEAFF.

The CDR3: CASSVGQGDGYTF. The CDR3 nucleotides are TGCGCCAGCAGCGTTGGACAGGGCGATGGCTACACCTTC. The rearrangement links TRBV5-1 to TRBJ1-2; 8 bases agree with TRBD1. The germline V gene encodes CDR1 SGHRS and CDR2 YFSETQ. Trimming cost V 4 bases and J 6 bases; bases outside gene matches: 5. The length of the CDR3 is 13 residues.

J is TRBJ1-5 and V is TRBV2; 7 bases are shared with TRBD1. The CDR3 spans 13 residues. CDR1 is SNHLY and CDR2 is FYNNEI in the germline V gene. J gave up 9 bases and V 6 bases, and 8 bases lay outside the gene matches. CDR3 region: CASRRDSVGPQHF. The CDR3 DNA reads TGTGCCAGCAGAAGGGACAGCGTGGGGCCCCAGCATTTT.

This chain links TRBV6-1 with TRBJ1-1; D gene unclear. The ends were cut back, 3 bases at V and 11 bases at J, with 22 bases in the middle. CDR3 length: 15 residues. From germline, CDR1 is MNHNS and CDR2 SASEGT. CDR3 bases: TGTGCCAGCAGTGACCTTTCAGATACTATAACTGGGGCTTTCTTT. Translation gives CASSDLSDTITGAFF.